This T cell receptor beta chain was recorded in a study of regulatory T cells in long-lasting Graves disease. This clonotype was counted many times. Libraries of TCR beta came from iRepertoire HTBI primers plus Arm-PCR of CDR3 regions. TCRdb passed the multiplex PCR reads through MiXCR, listing each CDR3 protein once. The sample yields over 350,000 distinct CDR3 sequences, roughly 20% seen once. Time point meaning: persistent/refractory GD, antithyroid drugs over 5 years with positive TRAb. RNA isolated from PBMCs was used to make the TCR library. Roughly 8.2 milliliters of peripheral blood were drawn into EDTA tubes. This CDR3 has 16 residues. Germline V gene data show CDR1 as MDHEN and CDR2 as SYDVKM. V shed 2 bases and J shed 5 bases, with 18 bases lying between them.

The source of this sequence is a female donor with Graves disease. The chain joins TRBV28 to TRBJ2-5; either TRBD1 or TRBD2 may supply D (6 bases each). The sample in question was peripheral blood mononuclear cells (PBMCs), obtained when the disease was refractory, from a patient treated with antithyroid drugs. CDR3 nucleotide sequence: TGTGCCAGCAGTTTAGGCGGGACAACGACGCGGGAGACCCAGTACTTC. It translates to CASSLGGTTTRETQYF.